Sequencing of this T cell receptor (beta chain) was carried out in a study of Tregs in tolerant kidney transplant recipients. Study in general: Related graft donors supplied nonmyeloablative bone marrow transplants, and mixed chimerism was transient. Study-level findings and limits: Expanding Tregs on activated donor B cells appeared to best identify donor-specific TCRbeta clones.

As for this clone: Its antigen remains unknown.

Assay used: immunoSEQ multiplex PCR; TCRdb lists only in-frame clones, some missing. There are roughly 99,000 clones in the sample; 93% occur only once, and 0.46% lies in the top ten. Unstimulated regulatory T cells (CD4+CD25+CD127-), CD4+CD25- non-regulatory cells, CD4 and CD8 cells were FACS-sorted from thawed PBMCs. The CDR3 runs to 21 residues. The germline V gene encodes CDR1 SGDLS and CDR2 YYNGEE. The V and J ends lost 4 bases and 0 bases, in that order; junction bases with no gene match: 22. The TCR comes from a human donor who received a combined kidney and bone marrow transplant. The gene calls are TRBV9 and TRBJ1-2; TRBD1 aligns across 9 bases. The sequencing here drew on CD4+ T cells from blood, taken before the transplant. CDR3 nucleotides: TGTGCCAGCAGCCCCATTTTGGGACAGGGATCCCCCGTGTTGTCTAACTATGGCTACACCTTC. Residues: CASSPILGQGSPVLSNYGYTF.